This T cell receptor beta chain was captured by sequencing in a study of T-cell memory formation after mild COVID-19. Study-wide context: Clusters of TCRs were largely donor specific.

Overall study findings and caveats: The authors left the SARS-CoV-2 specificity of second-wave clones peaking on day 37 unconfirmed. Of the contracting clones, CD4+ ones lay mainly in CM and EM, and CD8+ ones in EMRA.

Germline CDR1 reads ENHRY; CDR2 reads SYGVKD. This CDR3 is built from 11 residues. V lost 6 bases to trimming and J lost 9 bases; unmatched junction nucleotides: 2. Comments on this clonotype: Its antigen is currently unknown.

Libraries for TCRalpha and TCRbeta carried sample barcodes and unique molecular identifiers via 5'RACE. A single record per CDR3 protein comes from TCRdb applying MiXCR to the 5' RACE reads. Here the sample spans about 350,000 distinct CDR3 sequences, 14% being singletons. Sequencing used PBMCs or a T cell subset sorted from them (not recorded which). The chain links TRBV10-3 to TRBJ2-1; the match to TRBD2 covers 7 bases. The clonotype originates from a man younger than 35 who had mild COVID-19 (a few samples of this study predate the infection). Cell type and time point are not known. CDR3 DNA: TGTGCCATCAGGAGGGAGGGTGAGCAGTTCTTC. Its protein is CAIRREGEQFF.